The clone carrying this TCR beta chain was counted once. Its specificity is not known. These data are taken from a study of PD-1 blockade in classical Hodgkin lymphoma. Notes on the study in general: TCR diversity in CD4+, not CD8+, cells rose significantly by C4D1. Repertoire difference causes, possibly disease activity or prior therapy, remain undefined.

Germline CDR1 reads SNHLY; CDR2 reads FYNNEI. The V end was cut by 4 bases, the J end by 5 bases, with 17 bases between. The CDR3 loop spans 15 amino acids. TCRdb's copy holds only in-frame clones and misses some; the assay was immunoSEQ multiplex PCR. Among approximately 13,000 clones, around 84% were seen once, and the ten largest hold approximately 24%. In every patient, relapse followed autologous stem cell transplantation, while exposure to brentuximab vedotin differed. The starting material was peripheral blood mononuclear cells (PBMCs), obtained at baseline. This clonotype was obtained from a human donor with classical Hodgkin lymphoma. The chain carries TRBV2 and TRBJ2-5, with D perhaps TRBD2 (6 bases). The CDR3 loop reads CASSAGLLFGETQYF. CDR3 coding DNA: TGTGCCAGCAGTGCGGGACTCCTTTTCGGGGAGACCCAGTACTTC.